The 11 T cell receptor beta chains below were found in one sample sequenced in a study of cytomegalovirus exposure and HLA in healthy donors. Produced via immunoSEQ multiplex PCR; TCRdb's table is partial and in-frame only. Here the sample spans 95,000 to 150,000 clones, approximately 94% being singletons. The sequenced sample consisted of PBMCs. Receptor source: a woman aged 18-29 years in good health and CMV-seronegative.

V and J are TRBV28 and TRBJ1-2, with a possible D match to TRBD1 (5 bases). Per germline, CDR1 MDHEN and CDR2 SYDVKM. The V end was cut by 6 bases, the J end by 10 bases, with 15 bases between. There are 12 residues in the CDR3. CDR3 protein: CASSLGHSDYTF. DNA for the CDR3: TGTGCCAGCAGCCTCGGACATTCCGACTACACCTTC.

As for this clone: One end of the junction varies from germline; a read error may be responsible. This sequence joins TRBV19 and TRBJ2-5; D may be TRBD1 (5 bases). Germline V gene sequence: CDR1 LNHDA, CDR2 SQIVND (reference sequence). The CDR3 has 14 residues. Written as DNA, the CDR3 is TGTGCCAGTAGTCCGCAGGGCTACCAAGAAACCCAGTACTTC. Residues: CASSPQGYQETQYF.

The chain is built from TRBV19 and TRBJ1-1; D is perhaps TRBD1 (6 bases). Per the germline V gene, CDR1 is LNHDA and CDR2 is SQIVND (reference sequence). CDR3 length: 13 amino acids. Trimming removed 4 bases at V and 4 bases at J, with 10 bases between. CDR3 sequence: CASSTGVGTEAFF. The CDR3 DNA follows: TGTGCCAGTAGTACAGGGGTAGGCACTGAAGCTTTCTTT.

The V call is TRBV10-3, the J call TRBJ2-3; 10 nucleotides match TRBD2. Germline loops: CDR1 ENHRY, CDR2 SYGVKD. The CDR3 is 15 amino acids. After removal of 2 bases from V and 5 bases from J, the junction contained 4 bases not matched to a gene. CDR3 protein: CAISEAAGGRDTQYF. For the CDR3, the DNA is TGTGCCATCAGTGAGGCAGCGGGGGGGCGAGATACGCAGTATTTT.

This clone was found once. The chain uses TRBV30 and TRBJ2-2; TRBD1 aligns across 7 bases. Germline-derived CDR1 and CDR2 are GTSNPN and SVGIG (reference sequence). The CDR3 is made up of 15 amino acids. Trimming removed 1 base from V and 2 bases from J; junction bases left unmatched: 4. DNA of the CDR3: TGTGCCTGGAGTGATTACAGGGGAAACACCGGGGAGCTGTTTTTT. Protein sequence: CAWSDYRGNTGELFF.

This chain joins TRBV18 and TRBJ1-4; tentative D call: TRBD1 (5 bases). The V end lost 5 bases, the J end lost 0 bases, and 10 bases lay between the germline ends. CDR1 is KGHSH and CDR2 is LQKENI in the germline V gene. CDR3 length: 15 residues. The CDR3 DNA reads as TGTGCCAGCTCAAGAGACAGTGCAACTAATGAAAAACTGTTTTTT. It translates to CASSRDSATNEKLFF.

The genes are TRBV4-1 and TRBJ2-1; a weak D match, TRBD1 (5 bases). The CDR3 is 16 residues long. CDR1 MGHRA and CDR2 YSYEKL come from the germline V gene. V lost 0 bases, J lost 9 bases, and 18 bases lay in between. As DNA, the CDR3 is TGCGCCAGCAGCCAAGAAGGGCAGGGTAATGAAGTTGAGCAGTTCTTC. Its translation: CASSQEGQGNEVEQFF.

This clone turned up a few times. The chain combines TRBV27 with TRBJ2-7; 8 bases are a match to TRBD1. The CDR3 has 13 residues. Trimming removed 6 bases from V and 5 bases from J; junction bases left unmatched: 6. Per the germline V gene, CDR1 is MNHEY and CDR2 is SMNVEV (reference sequence). The CDR3 is CASRTDRAHEQYF. The DNA for the CDR3 is TGTGCCAGCAGAACGGACAGGGCCCACGAGCAGTACTTC.

This chain links TRBV7-2 with TRBJ2-3, with 8 bases identical to TRBD2. The length of the CDR3 is 15 residues. Germline CDR1 and CDR2: SGHTA and FQGNSA. V was clipped by 6 bases and J by 1 base; unmatched bases: 6. The CDR3 sequence is CASRNREGRTDTQYF. In nucleotides, the CDR3 is TGTGCCAGCAGGAATCGGGAGGGACGCACAGATACGCAGTATTTT.

The chain is built from TRBV28 and TRBJ2-5; 8 bases fit TRBD2. V was pared by 2 bases and J by 4 bases, with 3 bases of the junction left unmatched. Germline CDR1 MDHEN, CDR2 SYDVKM. CDR3 length: 14 amino acids. The CDR3 sequence: CASSLPGLVETQYF. Written as DNA, the CDR3 is TGTGCCAGCAGTTTACCGGGACTAGTAGAGACCCAGTACTTC.

The chain combines TRBV4-1 with TRBJ2-1; a weak D match, TRBD2 (5 bases). This CDR3 spans 16 amino acids. The V end was cut by 1 base, the J end by 0 bases, with 10 bases between. Germline V gives CDR1 MGHRA, CDR2 YSYEKL. The chain's CDR3 is CASSQGLLGSYNEQFF. The DNA for the CDR3 is TGCGCCAGCAGCCAAGGATTACTAGGCTCCTACAATGAGCAGTTCTTC.